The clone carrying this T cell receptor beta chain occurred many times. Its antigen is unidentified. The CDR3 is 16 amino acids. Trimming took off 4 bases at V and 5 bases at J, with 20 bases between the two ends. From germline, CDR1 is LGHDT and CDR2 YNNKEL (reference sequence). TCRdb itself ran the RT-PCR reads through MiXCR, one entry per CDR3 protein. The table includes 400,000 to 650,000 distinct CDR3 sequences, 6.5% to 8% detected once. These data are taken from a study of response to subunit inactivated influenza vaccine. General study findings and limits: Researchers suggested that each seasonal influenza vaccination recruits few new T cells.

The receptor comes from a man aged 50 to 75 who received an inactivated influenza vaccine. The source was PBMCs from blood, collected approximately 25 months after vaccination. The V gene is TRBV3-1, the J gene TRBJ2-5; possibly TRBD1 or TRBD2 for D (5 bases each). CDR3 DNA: TGTGCCAGCAGCCGAATGTCGGTCGGGGCGCGGGAGACCCAGTACTTC. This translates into CASSRMSVGARETQYF.